This T cell receptor (beta chain) stems from a study of PD-1 blockade in classical Hodgkin lymphoma. Study background: Patients were given intravenous nivolumab, 3 mg/kg, every 2 weeks.

Data came from immunoSEQ multiplex PCR; TCRdb stores just in-frame clones and leaves some out. The sample comprises about 15,000 clones, less than 70% of which are singletons, and roughly 10% rests with the top ten. Of note for this clone: What it binds is unknown.

Every patient experienced relapse after autologous stem cell transplantation, and brentuximab vedotin exposure varied. CDR1 and CDR2 from the germline V gene are MNHEY and SMNVEV (reference sequence). V gave up 2 bases and J gave up 0 bases, with 14 bases separating them. The CDR3 spans 17 residues. Findings of the study overall: Some patients began nivolumab under 1 year after ASCT. These patients were excluded from later analyses.

The sequence came from a human donor with classical Hodgkin lymphoma. The material was peripheral blood mononuclear cells (PBMCs), obtained at baseline. The chain joins TRBV27 to TRBJ2-1, with D possibly TRBD2 on 6 matching bases. The CDR3 reads CASSLAGTRSSYNEQFF. CDR3 in DNA: TGTGCCAGCAGTTTAGCGGGGACGCGGAGCTCCTACAATGAGCAGTTCTTC.